This TCR beta chain was documented in a study of blood T cell repertoires in COVID-19. About the research overall: Sites in the United States, Italy and Spain provided acute and convalescent COVID-19 samples. Sample material is recorded as cDNA or gDNA derived from T cells, B-cell-depleted T cells, or PBMCs.

Methods used by the authors: Estimates of nucleated cell counts were drawn from the amplification of reference gene primers. TCRdb's table, derived via immunoSEQ multiplex PCR, lists solely in-frame clones and lacks some. D and trimming were read from the DNA, whereas the V and J calls and clone size are those reported in that table. The data contain about 170,000 clones, roughly 86% of them singletons. The CDR3 has 13 amino acids. Trimming took off 4 bases at V and 9 bases at J, with 15 bases between the two ends. Germline assignment: CDR1 SGHAT and CDR2 FQDESV (reference sequence). In Seattle, patients joined the study during active infection and were tracked longitudinally.

Sequencing was performed on peripheral blood. This clonotype originated in a man in his sixties with COVID-19, enrolled during active disease. V and J are TRBV11-1 and TRBJ1-1, with D perhaps TRBD1 (5 bases). The CDR3 DNA follows: TGTGCCAGCAGCTGGGGGGAGAGGGATAAAGCTTTCTTT. As protein: CASSWGERDKAFF.